These 29 T cell receptor beta chains originate from one sample sequenced in a study of blood T cell repertoires in COVID-19. The method was immunoSEQ multiplex PCR; TCRdb's version includes in-frame clones alone and lacks a portion of them. The repertoire includes approximately 82,000 clones, 85% of them detected once, and about an eighth sits in the top ten. Sequenced: peripheral blood. The receptors were gathered from an older woman with active or convalescent COVID-19.

V is TRBV18 and J is TRBJ2-1; a possible D gene is TRBD1 (6 bases). Trimming removed 1 base from V and 7 bases from J, with 11 bases in between. Germline loops: CDR1 KGHSH, CDR2 LQKENI. This CDR3 spans 14 amino acids. CDR3 in amino acids: CASSPQSGVNEQFF. The DNA for the CDR3 is TGTGCCAGCTCACCACAATCAGGGGTTAATGAGCAGTTCTTC.

This chain uses TRBV5-1 with TRBJ2-6; 11 bases match TRBD2. The CDR3 spans 18 residues. The J segment lost 0 bases and the V segment lost 4 bases, leaving 6 bases of the junction unmatched. Germline V gene data show CDR1 as SGHRS and CDR2 as YFSETQ. The CDR3 region has the DNA TGCGCCAGCAGCCTAACCGGGACTAGCGGCTCTGGGGCCAACGTCCTGACTTTC. It specifies CASSLTGTSGSGANVLTF.

This chain links TRBV19 with TRBJ1-4; D may be TRBD1 (5 bases). Trimming left V 2 bases short and J 6 bases short, with 13 bases between. Germline V gene lookup returns CDR1 LNHDA and CDR2 SQIVND (reference sequence). The CDR3 covers 15 residues. The CDR3 DNA reads as TGTGCCAGTAGTATATCCGACACCAGGGATGAAAAACTGTTTTTT. It yields the protein CASSISDTRDEKLFF.

The chain links TRBV5-5 to TRBJ2-2; possibly TRBD1 for D (5 bases). The V gene lost 3 bases and the J gene lost 0 bases, with 9 bases spanning the gap. The CDR3 runs 15 residues. Germline values: CDR1 SGHKS, CDR2 YYEKEE (reference sequence). As DNA, the CDR3 is TGTGCCAGCAGCTGGCAGGGCCCGAACACCGGGGAGCTGTTTTTT. Translating gives CASSWQGPNTGELFF. The whole variable domain, remainder taken from reference TRBV5-5 and TRBJ2-2, is DAGVTQSPTHLIKTRGQQVTLRCSPISGHKSVSWYQQVLGQGPQFIFQYYEKEERGRGNFPDRFSARQFPNYSSELNVNALLLGDSALYLCASSWQGPNTGELFFGEGSRLTVL.

The chain uses TRBV4-2 and TRBJ1-2; D perhaps matches TRBD1 (6 bases). The CDR3 has 16 residues. Germline CDR1 and CDR2: LGHNA and YNFKEQ. V shed 4 bases and J shed 4 bases, with 19 bases lying between them. Written as DNA, the CDR3 is TGTGCCAGCAGCCCGGCTGGCCGGGACACTCTCTATGGCTACACCTTC. Its protein is CASSPAGRDTLYGYTF.

This clone appeared a single time. This chain connects TRBV11-3 to TRBJ1-5; 8 bases are a match to TRBD1. The CDR3 covers 19 residues. CDR1 is SGHNT and CDR2 is YENEEA in the germline V gene. V shed 5 bases, J shed 3 bases, and the junction held 18 bases outside the gene matches. The CDR3 spells CASSPTPDRGRGPNQPQHF. CDR3 in DNA: TGTGCCAGCAGCCCGACTCCCGACAGGGGACGGGGCCCCAATCAGCCCCAGCATTTT.

The chain recombines TRBV7-2 with TRBJ1-1; tentative D call: TRBD1 (5 bases). The length of the CDR3 is 14 residues. V was cut by 5 bases and J by 8 bases, with 18 bases left in between. CDR1 and CDR2 (germline): SGHTA, FQGNSA. The CDR3 here is CASSPLGQGREAFF. The CDR3 DNA reads as TGTGCCAGCAGCCCATTGGGGCAGGGCAGGGAAGCTTTCTTT.

This clone came up a few times. This sequence joins TRBV3-1 (or the pseudogene TRBV3-2) and TRBJ1-1; 10 bases fit TRBD1. The CDR3 consists of 17 residues. The V gene's germline CDR1 is LGHDT and CDR2 YNNKEL (reference sequence). V dropped 1 base and J dropped 0; count of bases not matched to a gene: 5. CDR3 loop: CASSQGTGGNLNTEAFF. The CDR3 DNA is TGTGCCAGCAGCCAAGGGACAGGGGGGAATCTGAACACTGAAGCTTTCTTT.

This clone was detected a few times. The V and J genes are TRBV11-1 and TRBJ2-3; 8 positions match TRBD1. CDR1 and CDR2 (germline): SGHAT, FQDESV (reference sequence). The length of the CDR3 is 12 residues. V shed 5 bases, J shed 6 bases, and the junction held 1 base outside the gene matches. As DNA, the CDR3 is TGTGCCAGCAGCCGACAGGGGGATACGCAGTATTTT. It encodes CASSRQGDTQYF.

The gene calls are TRBV19 and TRBJ2-1; D may be TRBD1 (5 bases). There are 12 residues in the CDR3. Germline CDR1 and CDR2: LNHDA and SQIVND (reference sequence). The CDR3 protein is CVQLPGKNEQFF. CDR3 in DNA: TGTGTCCAGCTCCCAGGGAAGAATGAGCAGTTCTTC.

V is TRBV28 and J is TRBJ2-7; 7 bases fit TRBD1. The CDR3 runs 14 residues. Germline V CDR1 and CDR2: MDHEN, SYDVKM. V lost 5 bases and J lost 2; bases outside the gene matches: 6. CDR3 nucleotides: TGTGCCAGCAGTATTAGGACAGGACCCTACGAGCAGTACTTC. Its protein is CASSIRTGPYEQYF.

V and J are TRBV18 and TRBJ2-3; possible D gene TRBD1, 6 bases. Germline CDR1 KGHSH, CDR2 LQKENI. Trimming removed 3 bases from V and 2 bases from J, with 15 bases in between. The CDR3 has 16 amino acids. CDR3 nucleotides: TGTGCCAGCTCACCCCTCAGACAGGAGATCACAGATACGCAGTATTTT. The encoded protein is CASSPLRQEITDTQYF.

The V and J genes are TRBV2 and TRBJ1-5; D may be TRBD1 (6 bases). V was clipped by 10 bases and J by 2 bases, with 18 bases between them. The CDR3 runs to 15 residues. Germline values: CDR1 SNHLY, CDR2 FYNNEI. The CDR3 sequence: CAISGQGLGNQPQHF. DNA of the CDR3: TGTGCCATCTCCGGGCAGGGGCTGGGCAATCAGCCCCAGCATTTT.

The chain couples TRBV6-2 or TRBV6-3 to TRBJ1-5; 8 bases are a match to TRBD1. V was pared by 6 bases and J by 2 bases, with 12 bases of the junction left unmatched. CDR1 MNHEY and CDR2 SVGEGT come from the germline V gene. This CDR3 has 17 residues. The CDR3 sequence is CASSGPGDRPGNQPQHF. For the CDR3, the DNA is TGTGCCAGCAGCGGCCCGGGGGACAGGCCGGGCAATCAGCCCCAGCATTTT.

The table lists this clone with a few counts. V usage is TRBV4-1 and J usage is TRBJ1-4; D may be TRBD1 (6 bases). Germline-derived CDR1 and CDR2 are MGHRA and YSYEKL. The CDR3 consists of 17 residues. V was cut by 0 bases and J by 7 bases, with 18 bases left in between. This CDR3 is CASSQDSSQGMGEKLFF. The DNA of the CDR3 is TGCGCCAGCAGCCAAGATAGTAGCCAGGGGATGGGTGAAAAACTGTTTTTT.

The V call is TRBV24-1, the J call TRBJ1-5; tentative D call: TRBD1 (5 bases). The V gene lost 4 bases and the J gene lost 2 bases, with 17 bases spanning the gap. CDR1 and CDR2 (germline): KGHDR, SFDVKD. CDR3 length: 17 residues. In DNA form, the CDR3 reads TGTGCCACCAGTGACCACGGGGGGGAACCCGGCAATCAGCCCCAGCATTTT. As protein: CATSDHGGEPGNQPQHF.

V usage is TRBV11-2 and J usage is TRBJ2-2; D remains unclear. Between the trimmed V and J ends, which lost 2 bases and 5 bases, there was a span of 3 bases. The CDR3 contains 12 residues. Germline V gene lookup returns CDR1 SGHAT and CDR2 FQNNGV. CDR3 sequence (DNA): TGTGCCAGCAGCTTATCAACCGGGGAGCTGTTTTTT. It encodes CASSLSTGELFF.

This rearrangement joins TRBV27 to TRBJ2-7; TRBD2 might be the D (5 bases). The germline CDR1 and CDR2 sequences are MNHEY and SMNVEV (reference sequence). The CDR3 is 12 amino acids. V dropped 3 bases and J dropped 7 bases, with 10 bases sitting between them. The CDR3 DNA is TGTGCCAGCAGTTTCGTTGGGAGAGAGCAGTACTTC. Translated: CASSFVGREQYF.

The V and J genes are TRBV12-3 or TRBV12-4 and TRBJ2-7; D not certain. CDR3 length: 11 amino acids. Trimming cost V 5 bases and J 3 bases, with 5 bases left between them. The CDR3 DNA sequence: TGTGCCAGCAGTCGAGGCTACGAGCAGTACTTC. It specifies CASSRGYEQYF.

The rearrangement joins TRBV5-1 to TRBJ2-1, with 7 positions matching TRBD1. The germline V gene encodes CDR1 SGHRS and CDR2 YFSETQ. Trimming cost V 4 bases and J 8 bases; bases outside gene matches: 18. The CDR3 length is 17 residues. This CDR3 is CASSPDEGQRRKDEQFF. DNA for the CDR3: TGCGCCAGCAGCCCCGATGAGGGACAGAGGCGGAAAGATGAGCAGTTCTTC.

The genes are TRBV5-4 and TRBJ2-7; 8 nucleotides line up with TRBD1. The germline gives CDR1 SGHNT, CDR2 YYREEE (reference sequence). The CDR3 contains 15 residues. V shed 0 bases and J 2 bases; nucleotides not matched to a gene: 4. The CDR3 here is CASSLDQGAAYEQYF. The CDR3, as DNA: TGTGCCAGCAGCTTGGATCAGGGGGCGGCCTACGAGCAGTACTTC.

The chain joins TRBV27 to TRBJ2-7; D not certain. V gave up 3 bases and J gave up 0 bases, with 15 bases separating them. This CDR3 contains 16 residues. Germline V gene data show CDR1 as MNHEY and CDR2 as SMNVEV (reference sequence). This CDR3 reads CASSLSGSGYSYEQYF. DNA for the CDR3: TGTGCCAGCAGTTTGTCTGGTTCGGGTTACTCCTACGAGCAGTACTTC.

This clone was picked up a small number of times. The chain links TRBV4-1 to TRBJ1-2; D possibly corresponds to TRBD1 (6 bases). V shed 0 bases and J shed 0 bases, with 23 bases lying between them. Germline V gene data show CDR1 as MGHRA and CDR2 as YSYEKL. This CDR3 has 20 amino acids. The CDR3 loop is CASSQDRAGAKRRANYGYTF. CDR3 nucleotides: TGCGCCAGCAGCCAAGATAGGGCAGGGGCAAAGCGGCGAGCTAACTATGGCTACACCTTC.

This rearrangement joins TRBV7-8 to TRBJ1-2, with D tentatively TRBD1 (5 bases). This CDR3 spans 12 amino acids. Trimming stripped 3 bases from V and 4 bases from J, with 6 bases between. CDR1 is SGHVS, CDR2 FQNEAQ, per germline. CDR3 in DNA: TGTGCCAGCAGCTTGGGGGGCTATGGCTACACCTTC. It is translated as CASSLGGYGYTF.

V gene TRBV9 combines with J gene TRBJ2-7, with D possibly TRBD1 on 5 matching bases. Per germline, CDR1 SGDLS and CDR2 YYNGEE. Between the trimmed V and J ends, which lost 6 bases and 3 bases, there was a span of 13 bases. The CDR3 length is 13 residues. In nucleotides, the CDR3 is TGTGCCAGCAATCGGGCAGGGATCTACGAGCAGTACTTC. This sequence encodes CASNRAGIYEQYF.

This clone was detected only once. The CDR3 loop reads CASSMLGTEAQPQHF. The CDR3 region has the DNA TGTGCCAGTAGTATGCTCGGGACAGAGGCTCAGCCCCAGCATTTT. The chain links TRBV19 to TRBJ1-5; 7 nucleotides line up with TRBD1. The CDR3 sequence is 15 residues long. Germline loops: CDR1 LNHDA, CDR2 SQIVND (reference sequence). Trimming took 3 bases from V and 6 from J; bases not matched to a gene: 8.

The rearrangement joins TRBV5-5 to TRBJ1-4; TRBD1 aligns across 10 bases. Per germline, CDR1 SGHKS and CDR2 YYEKEE (reference sequence). The length of the CDR3 is 15 residues. The junction had 4 bases not matched to a gene; V was cut back by 4 bases and J by 4 bases. The CDR3 DNA is TGTGCCAGCAGCGTCGGACAGGGGGGTAATGAAAAACTGTTTTTT. It yields the protein CASSVGQGGNEKLFF.

This chain joins TRBV18 and TRBJ2-1, with D possibly TRBD2 on 5 matching bases. Trimming removed 1 base from V and 5 bases from J, with 15 bases in between. CDR1 and CDR2 (germline): KGHSH, LQKENI. CDR3 length: 16 amino acids. The CDR3 coding sequence is TGTGCCAGCTCACCACGGTTCAGCGGAAATCACAATGAGCAGTTCTTC. Encoded protein: CASSPRFSGNHNEQFF.

The genes are TRBV21-1 and TRBJ2-7; the listed D gene, TRBD1, was not tested against the DNA. TRBV21-1 is noted as a pseudogene. The CDR3 contains 16 residues. CDR3 region: CASSQISRAITYEQYF. The CDR3 DNA reads as TGTGCCAGCAGCCAGATCTCCAGGGCAATAACCTACGAGCAGTACTTC.